A selection of T cell receptor beta chains follows, all from one sample in a study of shared clonotypes between healthy human individuals. Assay used: immunoSEQ multiplex PCR; TCRdb lists only in-frame clones, some missing. The sample records hundreds of thousands of clones, about two thirds being singletons. Sequences were obtained from memory CD4+ T cells sorted from blood. The receptors here all came from a woman in her thirties in good health. CDR3s include the opening cysteine and the closing phenylalanine or tryptophan. A D gene is named only where the DNA matches it firmly. Some rows mark clone size as missing; the rest say once, few, many or name a class of expanded clone.

CDR3aa: CASSDITPSGYNEQFF
CDR3nt: TGTGCCAGCAGCGACATTACGCCTAGCGGGTACAATGAGCAGTTCTTC
v_gene: TRBV7-9
j_gene: TRBJ2-1
d_gene: TRBD2
abundance: .

CDR3aa: CASSRGTSVQPQHF
CDR3nt: TGTGCCAGCTCACGGGGGACGTCGGTTCAGCCCCAGCATTTT
v_gene: TRBV28
j_gene: TRBJ1-5
d_gene: .
abundance: .

CDR3aa: CASSHVGDGYTF
CDR3nt: TGTGCCAGCAGCCACGTGGGGGATGGCTACACCTTC
v_gene: TRBV14
j_gene: TRBJ1-2
d_gene: .
abundance: .

CDR3aa: CASTFTGTSNQPQHF
CDR3nt: TGTGCCAGCACTTTTACAGGGACCAGCAATCAGCCCCAGCATTTT
v_gene: TRBV6-1
j_gene: TRBJ1-5
d_gene: .
abundance: .

CDR3aa: CASMGTSGSKETQYF
CDR3nt: TGTGCCAGTATGGGGACTAGCGGGAGTAAAGAGACCCAGTACTTC
v_gene: TRBV6-6
j_gene: TRBJ2-5
d_gene: TRBD2
abundance: .

CDR3aa: CASSPPSGAEGGYTF
CDR3nt: TGTGCCAGCTCACCCCCGTCGGGGGCGGAAGGTGGCTACACCTTC
v_gene: TRBV18
j_gene: TRBJ1-2
d_gene: .
abundance: .

CDR3aa: CASSPPNSPTEKLFF
CDR3nt: TGTGCCAGCTCACCACCGAACAGCCCCACTGAAAAACTGTTTTTT
v_gene: TRBV18
j_gene: TRBJ1-4
d_gene: .
abundance: .

CDR3aa: CASSENDRAKNIQYF
CDR3nt: TGTGCCAGCAGTGAAAATGATAGGGCCAAAAACATTCAGTACTTC
v_gene: TRBV2
j_gene: TRBJ2-4
d_gene: .
abundance: .

CDR3aa: CASSFRLQGQGDLLTNEKLFF
CDR3nt: TGTGCCAGCAGTTTTCGTCTGCAAGGACAGGGGGATCTATTAACTAATGAAAAACTGTTTTTT
v_gene: TRBV27
j_gene: TRBJ1-4
d_gene: TRBD1
abundance: .

CDR3aa: CASSSDSNQPQHF
CDR3nt: TGTGCCAGCTCTTCGGATAGCAATCAGCCCCAGCATTTT
v_gene: TRBV18
j_gene: TRBJ1-5
d_gene: .
abundance: .

CDR3aa: CATSRGGANYGYTF
CDR3nt: TGTGCCACCAGCAGGGGAGGGGCTAACTATGGCTACACCTTC
v_gene: TRBV15
j_gene: TRBJ1-2
d_gene: .
abundance: .

CDR3aa: CAWSNTRREQYF
CDR3nt: TGTGCCTGGAGTAACACACGGCGCGAGCAGTACTTC
v_gene: TRBV30
j_gene: TRBJ2-7
d_gene: .
abundance: .

CDR3aa: CASSKDLQGPYEQYF
CDR3nt: TGTGCCAGCAGCAAAGATTTACAGGGCCCCTACGAGCAGTACTTC
v_gene: TRBV21-1
j_gene: TRBJ2-7
d_gene: .
abundance: .

CDR3aa: CASSQGTSGEDNEQFF
CDR3nt: TGCGCCAGCAGCCAGGGGACTAGCGGGGAAGACAATGAGCAGTTCTTC
v_gene: TRBV4-1
j_gene: TRBJ2-1
d_gene: TRBD2
abundance: .

CDR3aa: CASSLTAVGEKLFF
CDR3nt: TGTGCCAGCAGCTTAACGGCGGTGGGGGAAAAACTGTTTTTT
v_gene: TRBV7-2
j_gene: TRBJ1-4
d_gene: .
abundance: .

CDR3aa: CASTRTSGEQFF
CDR3nt: TGTGCCAGCACCCGGACTAGCGGTGAGCAGTTCTTC
v_gene: TRBV6-5
j_gene: TRBJ2-1
d_gene: TRBD2
abundance: .

CDR3aa: CASSPQVNNQPQHF
CDR3nt: TGTGCCAGCTCACCACAGGTAAACAATCAGCCCCAGCATTTT
v_gene: TRBV18
j_gene: TRBJ1-5
d_gene: .
abundance: .

CDR3aa: CASMSRTTDTQYF
CDR3nt: TGTGCCAGTATGAGCAGGACCACAGATACGCAGTATTTT
v_gene: TRBV19
j_gene: TRBJ2-3
d_gene: .
abundance: .

CDR3aa: CASTLTGTTEAFF
CDR3nt: TGTGCCAGCACTCTAACAGGGACCACTGAAGCTTTCTTT
v_gene: TRBV2
j_gene: TRBJ1-1
d_gene: .
abundance: .

CDR3aa: CASTGGEKLFF
CDR3nt: TGTGCCAGCACAGGGGGTGAAAAACTGTTTTTT
v_gene: TRBV6-6
j_gene: TRBJ1-4
d_gene: TRBD1
abundance: .

CDR3aa: CASSPTGETQYF
CDR3nt: TGTGCCAGCAGTCCAACGGGAGAGACCCAGTACTTC
v_gene: TRBV6-1
j_gene: TRBJ2-5
d_gene: .
abundance: .

CDR3aa: CASSISGIRTEAFF
CDR3nt: TGTGCCAGTAGTATCTCGGGTATTCGCACTGAAGCTTTCTTT
v_gene: TRBV19
j_gene: TRBJ1-1
d_gene: .
abundance: few

CDR3aa: CASSAQGGFEAFF
CDR3nt: TGTGCCAGCAGCGCTCAGGGGGGATTTGAAGCTTTCTTT
v_gene: TRBV11-2
j_gene: TRBJ1-1
d_gene: TRBD1
abundance: .

CDR3aa: CASSLGLAEPTWETQYF
CDR3nt: TGTGCCAGCAGCTTAGGGCTAGCGGAACCCACGTGGGAGACCCAGTACTTC
v_gene: TRBV7-2
j_gene: TRBJ2-5
d_gene: TRBD2
abundance: .

CDR3aa: CASSLASIRDLVHNEQFF
CDR3nt: TGTGCCAGCAGCTTAGCGTCAATCCGGGACTTAGTACACAATGAGCAGTTCTTC
v_gene: TRBV7-9
j_gene: TRBJ2-1
d_gene: .
abundance: few

CDR3aa: CASSFGGSSYNEQFF
CDR3nt: TGTGCCAGCAGTTTCGGGGGGAGCTCCTACAATGAGCAGTTCTTC
v_gene: TRBV28
j_gene: TRBJ2-1
d_gene: TRBD2
abundance: .

CDR3aa: CASSLDSPVTGELFF
CDR3nt: TGTGCCAGCAGCTTGGACAGCCCCGTTACAGGGGAGCTGTTTTTT
v_gene: TRBV6-5
j_gene: TRBJ2-2
d_gene: .
abundance: .

CDR3aa: CASSLSGQETQYF
CDR3nt: TGTGCCAGCAGCTTGTCGGGCCAAGAGACCCAGTACTTC
v_gene: TRBV11-3
j_gene: TRBJ2-5
d_gene: .
abundance: .

CDR3aa: CASSFRPPGTGAPAEQYF
CDR3nt: TGTGCCAGCAGTTTCCGCCCTCCCGGGACAGGGGCCCCAGCCGAGCAGTACTTC
v_gene: TRBV27
j_gene: TRBJ2-7
d_gene: TRBD1
abundance: many

CDR3aa: CASSIVGGEQYF
CDR3nt: TGTGCCAGCAGTATCGTAGGGGGAGAGCAGTACTTC
v_gene: TRBV27
j_gene: TRBJ2-7
d_gene: .
abundance: .

CDR3aa: CAWQDRGKVGELFF
CDR3nt: TGTGCCTGGCAGGACAGGGGGAAGGTCGGGGAGCTGTTTTTT
v_gene: TRBV30
j_gene: TRBJ2-2
d_gene: TRBD1
abundance: many

CDR3aa: CASSDGTALYNEQFF
CDR3nt: TGTGCCAGCAGTGACGGGACAGCCCTTTACAATGAGCAGTTCTTC
v_gene: TRBV6-1
j_gene: TRBJ2-1
d_gene: TRBD1
abundance: few

CDR3aa: CASRVSPYGGYTF
CDR3nt: TGTGCCAGCAGGGTATCTCCCTACGGTGGCTACACCTTC
v_gene: TRBV28
j_gene: TRBJ1-2
d_gene: .
abundance: few

CDR3aa: CASSLSNTEAFF
CDR3nt: TGTGCCAGCAGCTTGTCAAACACTGAAGCTTTCTTT
v_gene: TRBV11-2
j_gene: TRBJ1-1
d_gene: .
abundance: .

CDR3aa: CASRTGGPSGYTF
CDR3nt: TGTGCCAGCAGAACCGGGGGACCCAGTGGCTACACCTTC
v_gene: TRBV28
j_gene: TRBJ1-2
d_gene: .
abundance: .

CDR3aa: CASSQDWGFNEKLFF
CDR3nt: TGCGCCAGCAGCCAAGACTGGGGGTTTAATGAAAAACTGTTTTTT
v_gene: TRBV4-1
j_gene: TRBJ1-4
d_gene: .
abundance: .

CDR3aa: CASTGTRSLTDTQYF
CDR3nt: TGTGCCAGCACCGGGACTAGGTCCCTCACAGATACGCAGTATTTT
v_gene: TRBV6-6
j_gene: TRBJ2-3
d_gene: TRBD2
abundance: .

CDR3aa: CASKATGIVEETQYF
CDR3nt: TGCGCCAGCAAAGCGACTGGGATCGTTGAAGAGACCCAGTACTTC
v_gene: TRBV5-1
j_gene: TRBJ2-5
d_gene: .
abundance: .

CDR3aa: CASSRDGLAVGGEQYF
CDR3nt: TGTGCCAGCAGCCGCGATGGGCTAGCGGTAGGTGGCGAGCAGTACTTC
v_gene: TRBV6-6
j_gene: TRBJ2-7
d_gene: TRBD2
abundance: .

CDR3aa: CASSDQTYSEQYF
CDR3nt: TGTGCCAGCAGTGACCAGACCTACTCCGAGCAGTACTTC
v_gene: TRBV2
j_gene: TRBJ2-7
d_gene: .
abundance: .

CDR3aa: CASSPTSGRISYEQYF
CDR3nt: TGTGCCAGCAGCCCGACTAGCGGGAGGATCTCCTACGAGCAGTACTTC
v_gene: TRBV7-2
j_gene: TRBJ2-7
d_gene: TRBD2
abundance: .

CDR3aa: CASSYSRSDGYTF
CDR3nt: TGTGCCAGCAGTTACTCCAGGTCAGACGGCTACACCTTC
v_gene: TRBV6-6
j_gene: TRBJ1-2
d_gene: .
abundance: .

CDR3aa: CASSFDRGRTYEQYF
CDR3nt: TGTGCCAGCAGCTTTGACAGGGGGAGAACCTACGAGCAGTACTTC
v_gene: TRBV11-2
j_gene: TRBJ2-7
d_gene: TRBD1
abundance: .

CDR3aa: CASYATGHGATNEKLFF
CDR3nt: TGTGCCAGTTACGCAACAGGGCACGGTGCAACTAATGAAAAACTGTTTTTT
v_gene: TRBV19
j_gene: TRBJ1-4
d_gene: .
abundance: .

CDR3aa: CASSPGVSGETQYF
CDR3nt: TGTGCCAGCTCCCCGGGCGTATCTGGAGAGACCCAGTACTTC
v_gene: TRBV19
j_gene: TRBJ2-5
d_gene: .
abundance: .

CDR3aa: CASLPLSRVLAKNIQYF
CDR3nt: TGTGCCAGTCTTCCTCTTTCTCGGGTCTTAGCCAAAAACATTCAGTACTTC
v_gene: TRBV28
j_gene: TRBJ2-4
d_gene: .
abundance: .

CDR3aa: CASSDPGPTNSPLHF
CDR3nt: TGCGCCAGCAGCGACCCGGGACCAACTAATTCACCCCTCCACTTT
v_gene: TRBV5-1
j_gene: TRBJ1-6
d_gene: .
abundance: .

CDR3aa: CASSARPGHEQYF
CDR3nt: TGTGCCAGCAGCGCACGGCCGGGGCACGAGCAGTACTTC
v_gene: TRBV11-2
j_gene: TRBJ2-7
d_gene: .
abundance: few

CDR3aa: CASSEAGHSPGDNEQFF
CDR3nt: TGTGCCAGCAGTGAAGCGGGGCATAGTCCAGGGGACAATGAGCAGTTCTTC
v_gene: TRBV2
j_gene: TRBJ2-1
d_gene: .
abundance: .

CDR3aa: CASSMAKRNTEAFF
CDR3nt: TGTGCCAGTAGTATGGCCAAGAGGAACACTGAAGCTTTCTTT
v_gene: TRBV19
j_gene: TRBJ1-1
d_gene: .
abundance: .

CDR3aa: CASSIQGAANEKLFF
CDR3nt: TGTGCCAGCAGTATACAGGGGGCTGCGAATGAAAAACTGTTTTTT
v_gene: TRBV28
j_gene: TRBJ1-4
d_gene: TRBD1
abundance: .

CDR3aa: CASSSYRDGNEKLFF
CDR3nt: TGTGCCAGTAGTTCTTACAGGGATGGGAATGAAAAACTGTTTTTT
v_gene: TRBV19
j_gene: TRBJ1-4
d_gene: .
abundance: few

CDR3aa: CASSLAGSGRAGVGDTQYF
CDR3nt: TGTGCCAGCAGCTTAGCGGGTAGCGGGAGGGCCGGAGTAGGAGATACGCAGTATTTT
v_gene: TRBV7-2
j_gene: TRBJ2-3
d_gene: TRBD2
abundance: .

CDR3aa: CASSTRRGSSYEQYF
CDR3nt: TGTGCCAGCAGCACCCGACGGGGAAGCTCCTACGAGCAGTACTTC
v_gene: TRBV11-2
j_gene: TRBJ2-7
d_gene: .
abundance: .

CDR3aa: CASSLSDRSIKTEAFF
CDR3nt: TGCGCCAGCAGCCTTTCGGACAGGTCCATTAAAACTGAAGCTTTCTTT
v_gene: TRBV5-1
j_gene: TRBJ1-1
d_gene: TRBD1
abundance: .

CDR3aa: CASSFRAGWSNQPQHF
CDR3nt: TGTGCCAGCAGTTTCCGGGCAGGGTGGAGCAATCAGCCCCAGCATTTT
v_gene: TRBV27
j_gene: TRBJ1-5
d_gene: .
abundance: once

CDR3aa: CASSLSSGRGYEQYF
CDR3nt: TGTGCCAGCAGCCTATCTAGCGGGAGGGGCTACGAGCAGTACTTC
v_gene: TRBV14
j_gene: TRBJ2-7
d_gene: TRBD2
abundance: .

CDR3aa: CASSDRMSTDTQYF
CDR3nt: TGTGCCAGTAGCGACAGGATGAGCACAGATACGCAGTATTTT
v_gene: TRBV19
j_gene: TRBJ2-3
d_gene: .
abundance: .

CDR3aa: CASQGGRIRSTEAFF
CDR3nt: TGTGCCAGCCAAGGGGGCAGGATCAGATCCACTGAAGCTTTCTTT
v_gene: TRBV28
j_gene: TRBJ1-1
d_gene: TRBD1
abundance: .

CDR3aa: CASSLIAADTGELFF
CDR3nt: TGTGCCAGCAGCTTAATAGCGGCAGACACCGGGGAGCTGTTTTTT
v_gene: TRBV7-9
j_gene: TRBJ2-2
d_gene: .
abundance: .